This passage covers 32 T cell receptor beta chains from one sample sequenced in a study of T cells in Graves' hyperthyroidism and ophthalmopathy. Template material for amplifying TCR beta CDR3 regions consisted of RNA transcripts. Researchers ran a first-round RT-PCR on the TCR CDR3 using the HTBI primer set. TCRdb reanalysed the multiplex PCR reads using MiXCR and keeps one entry per CDR3 protein. Found here are hundreds of thousands of distinct CDR3 sequences, over 35% of them singletons; the top ten hold 8.9%. Material: blood. The receptors were gathered from a man between 18 and 29 years old with Graves' hyperthyroidism.

Details on this clonotype: A single base separates this from a much larger clone, so it may be a read error. The rearrangement joins TRBV29-1 to TRBJ2-2, with 7 bases fitting TRBD1. Looked up from germline, CDR1 is SQVTM and CDR2 is ANQGSEA. The CDR3 is 13 residues long. CDR3 sequence (DNA): TGCAGCGTTGGCAGGGGGAACACCTGGGAGCTGTTTTTT. Translated, it gives CSVGRGNTWELFF.

The V and J genes are TRBV12-3 or TRBV12-4 and TRBJ2-5; no definite D call. The CDR3 has 13 residues. Between the trimmed V and J ends, which lost 4 bases and 1 base, there was a span of 7 bases. CDR3 residues: CASSWGSQETQYF. The CDR3 DNA reads TGTGCCAGCAGTTGGGGATCCCAAGAGACCCAGTACTTC.

This clonotype showed up many times. The chain recombines TRBV7-8 with TRBJ1-3, with D perhaps TRBD1 (5 bases). Germline CDR1 reads SGHVS; CDR2 reads FQNEAQ. Trimming took off 1 base at V and 0 bases at J, with 7 bases between the two ends. The CDR3 totals 15 residues. Here the CDR3 DNA reads TGTGCCAGCAGCTTAGGCAGGGCCTCTGGAAACACCATATATTTT. Translated, it gives CASSLGRASGNTIYF.

The count of this clonotype is one. One base away lies a much larger clone, so this may be a sequencing read error. The genes are TRBV29-1 and TRBJ2-7; the D call may be TRBD1 or TRBD2 (5 bases each). V was pared by 7 bases and J by 5 bases, with 9 bases between. CDR1 and CDR2 (germline): SQVTM, ANQGSEA. This CDR3 is 10 amino acids long. In nucleotides, the CDR3 is TGCAGCGCCGTGGGGGACGAGCAGTACTTC. Translation: CSAVGDEQYF.

The chain uses TRBV5-1 and TRBJ2-3; D gene uncertain. The V end was cut by 4 bases, the J end by 4 bases, with 13 bases between. The germline gives CDR1 SGHRS, CDR2 YFSETQ. CDR3 length equals 14 residues. The CDR3, as DNA: TGCGCCAGCAGCAGCCTATTAGCCCCAGATACGCAGTATTTT. This codes for CASSSLLAPDTQYF.

The chain links TRBV20-1 to TRBJ2-2; 12 nucleotides line up with TRBD2. J gave up 7 bases and V 5 bases, and 5 bases lay outside the gene matches. CDR1 is DFQATT and CDR2 is SNEGSKA in the germline V gene (reference sequence). CDR3 size: 14 residues. CDR3 in DNA: TGCAGTGCTCGCGGGACTAGCGGGCACGGGGAGCTGTTTTTT. It specifies CSARGTSGHGELFF.

The genes are TRBV9 and TRBJ2-5; 11 bases agree with TRBD2. The CDR3 is made up of 15 amino acids. Trimming cost V 4 bases and J 4 bases; bases outside gene matches: 6. Germline loops: CDR1 SGDLS, CDR2 YYNGEE. CDR3 bases: TGTGCCAGCAGCCCTCATCTAGCGGGAGGAGAGACCCAGTACTTC. Its translation: CASSPHLAGGETQYF.

The sample holds a few counts of this clonotype. The chain couples TRBV5-8 to TRBJ1-1; maybe TRBD1 (5 bases). This CDR3 is 14 amino acids long. Trimming took 1 base from V and 0 from J, leaving 7 bases between them. Germline V gives CDR1 SGHTS, CDR2 YDEGEE. CDR3 sequence reads: CASSLWTLNTEAFF. CDR3 DNA: TGTGCCAGCAGCTTGTGGACACTGAACACTGAAGCTTTCTTT.

This rearrangement joins TRBV7-2 to TRBJ2-2, with a possible D match to TRBD2 (5 bases). Germline CDR1 reads SGHTA; CDR2 reads FQGNSA. V lost 4 bases and J lost 1, with 10 bases in between. This CDR3 comprises 15 residues. CDR3 in DNA: TGTGCCAGCAGCTCTCAACGGGGGAACACCGGGGAGCTGTTTTTT. It encodes CASSSQRGNTGELFF.

The table lists this clonotype with many counts. The rearrangement joins TRBV29-1 to TRBJ2-2; 8 positions match TRBD1. V lost 7 bases, J lost 5 bases, and 6 bases stayed unmatched. Per germline, CDR1 SQVTM and CDR2 ANQGSEA. CDR3 length equals 13 residues. The CDR3 loop is CSALDRETGELFF. The CDR3 DNA sequence: TGCAGCGCCTTGGACAGGGAGACCGGGGAGCTGTTTTTT.

This clonotype has ten or more counts. The chain links TRBV13 to TRBJ1-2; 10 positions match TRBD1. The CDR3 is 15 residues long. After removal of 5 bases from V and 2 bases from J, the junction contained 5 bases not matched to a gene. Germline CDR1 reads PRHDT; CDR2 reads FYEKMQ (reference sequence). CDR3 region: CASSRGTGVNYGYTF. In DNA form, the CDR3 reads TGTGCCAGCAGCCGGGGGACAGGGGTAAACTATGGCTACACCTTC. The full variable domain, completed using reference TRBV13 and TRBJ1-2, is AAGVIQSPRHLIKEKRETATLKCYPIPRHDTVYWYQQGPGQDPQFLISFYEKMQSDKGSIPDRFSAQQFSDYHSELNMSSLELGDSALYFCASSRGTGVNYGYTFGSGTRLTVV.

The chain has TRBV7-3 and TRBJ2-1, with 12 bases matching TRBD2. Germline V lookup: CDR1 SGHTA, CDR2 FQGTGA. The CDR3 is made up of 15 amino acids. The V gene end was trimmed by 4 bases and the J gene end by 5 bases; junction bases not matched to a gene: 3. This CDR3 is CASSSSGGAHNEQFF. CDR3 DNA: TGTGCCAGCAGCTCTAGCGGGGGGGCACACAATGAGCAGTTCTTC.

The rearrangement uses TRBV7-2 and TRBJ2-7, with D possibly matching TRBD1 (6 bases). CDR1 and CDR2 (germline): SGHTA, FQGNSA. The V and J ends lost 5 bases and 2 bases respectively, with 19 bases between them. This CDR3 comprises 16 residues. CDR3 residues: CASSPPGVDQPYEQYF. CDR3 coding DNA: TGTGCCAGCAGCCCTCCAGGGGTCGACCAGCCCTACGAGCAGTACTTC. The variable domain in full, with the rest retrieved from reference TRBV7-2 and TRBJ2-7, is GAGVSQSPSNKVTEKGKDVELRCDPISGHTALYWYRQSLGQGLEFLIYFQGNSAPDKSGLPSDRFSAERTGGSVSTLTIQRTQQEDSAVYLCASSPPGVDQPYEQYFGPGTRLTVT.

This clonotype was counted at least ten times. The gene calls are TRBV29-1 and TRBJ2-7; TRBD1 matches 7 bases. Germline-derived CDR1 and CDR2 are SQVTM and ANQGSEA. The ends lost 8 bases at V and 1 base at J; junction bases unmatched: 8. The CDR3 is 13 residues long. The CDR3 sequence is CSIDRAGSYEQYF. The CDR3 nucleotides read TGCAGCATCGACAGGGCGGGTTCCTACGAGCAGTACTTC.

This chain joins TRBV2 and TRBJ1-5, with D possibly TRBD1 on 6 matching bases. The CDR3 totals 14 residues. Trimming took off 6 bases at V and 11 bases at J, with 20 bases between the two ends. Per the germline V gene, CDR1 is SNHLY and CDR2 is FYNNEI. CDR3 nucleotide sequence: TGTGCCAGCAGCGACCCCGGGGACAAGGAGACCCAGCATTTT. Its protein product is CASSDPGDKETQHF.

This rearrangement joins TRBV2 to TRBJ1-1, with a possible D match to TRBD1 (6 bases). V gave up 5 bases and J gave up 5 bases, with 12 bases separating them. The CDR3 runs 13 residues. Germline assignment: CDR1 SNHLY and CDR2 FYNNEI. CDR3 coding DNA: TGTGCCAGCAGTACAGGGATGAGGACTGAAGCTTTCTTT. It encodes CASSTGMRTEAFF.

The V and J genes are TRBV7-2 and TRBJ2-5; D perhaps matches TRBD1 (5 bases). Germline CDR1 reads SGHTA; CDR2 reads FQGNSA. This CDR3 contains 16 residues. Trimming pared 6 bases from V and 5 bases from J, leaving 22 bases between. The CDR3 sequence is CASSSAWGRAQETQYF. As DNA, the CDR3 is TGTGCCAGCAGTTCGGCATGGGGCAGGGCCCAGGAGACCCAGTACTTC.

The rearrangement uses TRBV7-2 and TRBJ2-2, with TRBD2 as a possible D gene (5 bases). This CDR3 comprises 14 residues. Germline CDR1 and CDR2: SGHTA and FQGNSA. The V end was cut by 5 bases, the J end by 8 bases, with 15 bases between. The CDR3 coding sequence is TGTGCCAGCAGCCCACCGGGGTATGGAGGGGAGCTGTTTTTT. This encodes CASSPPGYGGELFF.

A note on this clonotype: At one end the junction does not follow the germline gene, possibly because of a read error. The CDR3 is CASSQVAAGVGNEQYF. Here the CDR3 DNA reads TGCGCCAGCAGCCAAGTCGCAGCGGGAGTTGGGAACGAGCAGTACTTC. The rearrangement links TRBV2 to TRBJ2-7; the match to TRBD2 covers 8 bases. Germline CDR1 reads SNHLY; CDR2 reads FYNNEI. This CDR3 spans 16 amino acids.

This clonotype was observed once. V usage is TRBV29-1 and J usage is TRBJ2-7; no firm D call. The germline gives CDR1 SQVTM, CDR2 ANQGSEA. V lost 8 bases and J lost 1, with 9 bases in between. This CDR3 is built from 11 residues. The CDR3 reads CSLPASYEQYF. CDR3 DNA sequence: TGCAGCCTTCCCGCATCCTACGAGCAGTACTTC.

In its sample, this clonotype was seen many times. The genes are TRBV19 and TRBJ1-5; TRBD1 aligns across 7 bases. Germline V gene sequence: CDR1 LNHDA, CDR2 SQIVND (reference sequence). The CDR3 covers 16 residues. J was trimmed by 5 bases and V by 2 bases; bases with no gene match: 9. The CDR3 region has the DNA TGTGCCAGTAGTATATCGCGAGGGGGCGGCGATCAGCCCCAGCATTTT. Protein sequence: CASSISRGGGDQPQHF.

The chain recombines TRBV6-2 or TRBV6-3 with TRBJ2-6; 7 nucleotides match TRBD1. This CDR3 is built from 18 residues. Germline V gene data show CDR1 as MNHEY and CDR2 as SVGEGT. V gave up 8 bases and J gave up 0 bases; unmatched junction bases: 13. The CDR3 nucleotides read TGTGCCAGCCGGCCCGAACCGGGACAGATCTCTGGGGCCAACGTCCTGACTTTC. This codes for CASRPEPGQISGANVLTF.

V usage is TRBV28 and J usage is TRBJ1-5; 9 bases align to TRBD1. This CDR3 region has 14 residues. CDR1 is MDHEN, CDR2 SYDVKM, per germline. Losses at the gene ends were 7 bases for V and 6 bases for J; bases not matched to a gene: 7. The CDR3, as DNA: TGTGCCAGCAATCCTGGGACAGGGATTCAGCCCCAGCATTTT. Translating gives CASNPGTGIQPQHF.

Of note for this clonotype: An end of the junction does not agree with germline; a read error may underlie this. This chain links TRBV7-9 with TRBJ2-2; tentative D call: TRBD2 (6 bases). CDR1 and CDR2 from the germline V gene are SEHNR and FQNEAQ (reference sequence). The CDR3 loop spans 15 amino acids. The CDR3 is CASSFWRGNTGELFF. The CDR3 nucleotides are TGCGCCAGCAGCTTTTGGAGGGGAAACACCGGGGAGCTGTTTTTT.

This clonotype appeared many times. The chain joins TRBV25-1 to TRBJ1-2, with D possibly being TRBD1 (5 bases). CDR1 is MGHDK and CDR2 is SYGVNS in the germline V gene. Between the trimmed V and J ends, which lost 2 bases and 5 bases, there was a span of 18 bases. The CDR3 consists of 16 residues. CDR3 DNA: TGTGCCAGCAGTGAACACAGGCAAACCCCTATGTATGGCTACACCTTC. This gives the protein CASSEHRQTPMYGYTF.

This clonotype occurred many times. This chain joins TRBV10-3 and TRBJ2-5, with a tentative D call TRBD2 (6 bases). The CDR3 consists of 15 residues. Trimming removed 2 bases from V and 2 bases from J, with 12 bases in between. CDR1 is ENHRY and CDR2 is SYGVKD in the germline V gene. The CDR3 nucleotides are TGTGCCATCAGTGAGGAACCCGGGGGTCAAGAGACCCAGTACTTC. This translates into CAISEEPGGQETQYF.

This clonotype was detected only a few times. This chain connects TRBV7-2 to TRBJ2-2, with D perhaps matching TRBD1 (7 bases). This CDR3 has 14 amino acids. Germline values: CDR1 SGHTA, CDR2 FQGNSA. V was trimmed by 3 bases and J by 6 bases, leaving 11 bases between them. The CDR3 DNA reads as TGTGCCAGCAGCTTCAGGGGGGAATCCGGGGAGCTGTTTTTT. Translation gives CASSFRGESGELFF.

The chain uses TRBV7-2 and TRBJ1-5; D possibly corresponds to TRBD1 (5 bases). CDR3 length: 13 amino acids. Germline V lookup: CDR1 SGHTA, CDR2 FQGNSA. Trimming left V 5 bases short and J 6 bases short, with 11 bases between. The CDR3 coding sequence is TGTGCCAGCAGCCCAGCGGGGCGTCAGCCCCAGCATTTT. The encoded protein is CASSPAGRQPQHF. Variable domain in full (rest from reference TRBV7-2 and TRBJ1-5): GAGVSQSPSNKVTEKGKDVELRCDPISGHTALYWYRQSLGQGLEFLIYFQGNSAPDKSGLPSDRFSAERTGGSVSTLTIQRTQQEDSAVYLCASSPAGRQPQHFGDGTRLSIL.

This chain joins TRBV29-1 and TRBJ1-2; 7 bases align to TRBD1. This CDR3 has 13 amino acids. Germline V lookup: CDR1 SQVTM, CDR2 ANQGSEA. V shed 6 bases, J shed 3 bases, and the junction held 7 bases outside the gene matches. The CDR3 nucleotides read TGCAGCGTCGCGGCCAGGGGGGACTATGGCTACACCTTC. The encoded protein is CSVAARGDYGYTF.

The rearrangement joins TRBV2 to TRBJ2-6; TRBD2 might be the D (5 bases). Trimming shortened V by 3 bases and J by 0 bases, and 12 bases separated the two germline ends. The CDR3 extends over 17 amino acids. CDR1 and CDR2 from the germline V gene are SNHLY and FYNNEI. The CDR3, as DNA: TGTGCCAGCAGTGAGGTCCGGAGCGGCTCTGGGGCCAACGTCCTGACTTTC. This translates into CASSEVRSGSGANVLTF.

This clonotype has ten or more counts. This sequence joins TRBV12-3 or TRBV12-4 and TRBJ1-6, with unresolved D. The CDR3 covers 14 residues. V shed 6 bases and J shed 7 bases, with 13 bases lying between them. The chain's CDR3 is CASSPPGSNSPLHF. The CDR3 nucleotides read TGTGCCAGCAGCCCCCCCGGCTCAAATTCACCCCTCCACTTT.

A note on this clonotype: The junction departs from the called germline gene at one end, perhaps through a read error. The chain employs TRBV5-1 and TRBJ2-7, with 9 bases aligning to TRBD1. Germline CDR1 reads SGHRS; CDR2 reads YFSETQ. This CDR3 comprises 15 residues. This CDR3 reads CASSFGTGGGYEQYF. Written as DNA, the CDR3 is TGTGCCAGCAGCTTCGGAACAGGGGGCGGCTACGAGCAGTACTTC. Complete variable domain (other parts from reference TRBV5-1 and TRBJ2-7): KAGVTQTPRYLIKTRGQQVTLSCSPISGHRSVSWYQQTPGQGLQFLFEYFSETQRNKGNFPGRFSGRQFSNSRSEMNVSTLELGDSALYLCASSFGTGGGYEQYFGPGTRLTVT.